One and the same sample provided the 23 T cell receptor beta chains below, sequenced in a study of cytomegalovirus exposure and HLA in healthy donors. TCRdb keeps only in-frame clones here, not all; method: immunoSEQ multiplex PCR. In the table there are 150,000 to 200,000 clones, approximately 84% of which are singletons. The sample comprised PBMCs. The receptors here all came from a man between 18 and 35 years old in good health and CMV-seropositive.

V is TRBV5-1 and J is TRBJ2-3; tentative D call: TRBD2 (7 bases). CDR1 is SGHRS and CDR2 is YFSETQ in the germline V gene. The CDR3 extends over 16 amino acids. Trimming cost V 0 bases and J 5 bases, with 16 bases left between them. CDR3 sequence reads: CASSLAGAGVEDTQYF. DNA of the CDR3: TGCGCCAGCAGCTTGGCGGGGGCGGGAGTCGAAGATACGCAGTATTTT.

The chain uses TRBV27 and TRBJ2-1; 7 positions match TRBD1. Germline V gives CDR1 MNHEY, CDR2 SMNVEV (reference sequence). The CDR3 is 15 amino acids. V shed 7 bases, J shed 8 bases, and the junction held 14 bases outside the gene matches. For the CDR3, the DNA is TGTGCCAGCAAGCGGAGAAGGGGGCGAGAGGATGAGCAGTTCTTC. Encoded protein: CASKRRRGREDEQFF.

V and J are TRBV19 and TRBJ2-2; 10 positions agree with TRBD1. The V segment lost 1 base and the J segment 4 bases; nucleotides outside the gene matches: 6. CDR1 LNHDA and CDR2 SQIVND come from the germline V gene (reference sequence). CDR3 length: 17 residues. CDR3 in DNA: TGTGCCAGTAGTATAGCACGGGACAGGGGTGGCACCGGGGAGCTGTTTTTT. This codes for CASSIARDRGGTGELFF.

The chain joins TRBV7-9 to TRBJ2-3, with 8 bases matching TRBD1. The germline V gene encodes CDR1 SEHNR and CDR2 FQNEAQ (reference sequence). Losses at the gene ends were 4 bases for V and 4 bases for J; bases not matched to a gene: 7. This CDR3 has 15 residues. Written as DNA, the CDR3 is TGTGCCAGCAGCTCGATTAACAGGGGGGCAGATACGCAGTATTTT. It translates to CASSSINRGADTQYF.

This clone was counted at least ten times. This sequence joins TRBV13 and TRBJ1-1; the match to TRBD1 covers 7 bases. Trimming cost V 2 bases and J 7 bases; bases outside gene matches: 1. This CDR3 comprises 12 residues. Germline loops: CDR1 PRHDT, CDR2 FYEKMQ (reference sequence). The CDR3 DNA reads as TGTGCCAGCAGCTTAAGGGACAGTGAAGCTTTCTTT. Protein product: CASSLRDSEAFF.

This clone was detected once. This sequence joins TRBV23-1 and TRBJ1-5; D is perhaps TRBD1 (5 bases). TRBV23-1 qualifies as an ORF whose function is uncertain. This CDR3 comprises 16 residues. V lost 0 bases and J 5 bases, leaving 14 bases between the germline ends. CDR3 amino acids: CASSQSQPQGDQPQHF. CDR3 bases: TGCGCCAGCAGTCAATCCCAGCCCCAGGGCGATCAGCCCCAGCATTTT.

This clone was observed once. The chain uses TRBV6-5 and TRBJ2-7, with a possible D match to TRBD2 (5 bases). The CDR3 spans 15 residues. Per the germline V gene, CDR1 is MNHEY and CDR2 is SVGAGI. V was pared by 8 bases and J by 5 bases, with 22 bases between. The chain's CDR3 is CASRSLKAELDEQYF. The CDR3 coding sequence is TGTGCCAGCCGAAGCCTCAAAGCGGAGTTGGACGAGCAGTACTTC.

The chain has TRBV7-3 and TRBJ2-1, with unresolved D. V lost 5 bases, J lost 8 bases, and 16 bases lay in between. The CDR3 spans 14 residues. Germline V gene lookup returns CDR1 SGHTA and CDR2 FQGTGA. The CDR3 DNA follows: TGTGCCAGCAGCCCTGTGGGTAGCTCGTATGAGCAGTTCTTC. It translates to CASSPVGSSYEQFF.

This sequence joins TRBV13 and TRBJ2-7; D may be TRBD2 (6 bases). The CDR3 totals 15 residues. Germline CDR1 is PRHDT and CDR2 is FYEKMQ (reference sequence). The V end was cut by 3 bases, the J end by 5 bases, with 17 bases between. The DNA for the CDR3 is TGTGCCAGCAGCTTCTCAGCCCTAGCGAGTAACGAGCAGTACTTC. It translates to CASSFSALASNEQYF.

This clone was seen more than once but under ten times. This sequence joins TRBV9 and TRBJ1-2; 8 bases are a match to TRBD1. The J segment lost 8 bases and the V segment lost 0 bases, leaving 3 bases of the junction unmatched. From germline, CDR1 is SGDLS and CDR2 YYNGEE. The CDR3 runs 13 residues. For the CDR3, the DNA is TGTGCCAGCAGCGTAGGACAGGGGAGCGGCTACACCTTC. Protein product: CASSVGQGSGYTF.

The J gene is TRBJ2-7, the V gene TRBV4-3; D not resolved. The CDR3 has 14 residues. Germline V gene sequence: CDR1 LGHNA, CDR2 YSLEER. Trimming stripped 1 base from V and 1 base from J, with 8 bases between. Here the CDR3 reads CASSQGLTSYEQYF. Here the CDR3 DNA reads TGCGCCAGCAGCCAAGGACTTACATCCTACGAGCAGTACTTC.

The gene calls are TRBV10-3 and TRBJ2-7; possibly TRBD2 for D (6 bases). Germline CDR1 ENHRY, CDR2 SYGVKD. Trimming removed 0 bases from V and 2 bases from J, with 11 bases in between. The CDR3 loop spans 15 amino acids. This CDR3 is CAISESSGPAYEQYF. CDR3 coding DNA: TGTGCCATCAGTGAGTCCAGCGGGCCCGCCTACGAGCAGTACTTC.

The chain recombines TRBV5-1 with TRBJ2-1, with TRBD2 as a possible D gene (6 bases). V dropped 0 bases and J dropped 2 bases, with 12 bases sitting between them. Germline CDR1 reads SGHRS; CDR2 reads YFSETQ. CDR3 size: 16 residues. The CDR3 protein is CASSLEASEAYNEQFF. The CDR3 DNA reads TGCGCCAGCAGCTTGGAGGCTAGCGAAGCCTACAATGAGCAGTTCTTC. Combining the CDR3 with reference TRBV5-1 and TRBJ2-1 gives the whole variable domain KAGVTQTPRYLIKTRGQQVTLSCSPISGHRSVSWYQQTPGQGLQFLFEYFSETQRNKGNFPGRFSGRQFSNSRSEMNVSTLELGDSALYLCASSLEASEAYNEQFFGPGTRLTVL.

The chain uses TRBV27 and TRBJ1-2, with TRBD1 identical over 9 bases. This CDR3 spans 15 amino acids. Trimming at V came to 4 bases and at J to 2 bases, leaving 5 bases not matched to a gene. The V gene's germline CDR1 is MNHEY and CDR2 SMNVEV (reference sequence). The CDR3 is CASSWGGTGNYGYTF. The CDR3 bases are TGTGCCAGCAGTTGGGGAGGGACAGGGAACTATGGCTACACCTTC.

J is TRBJ2-1 and V is TRBV7-2, with D uncertain. Per germline, CDR1 SGHTA and CDR2 FQGNSA. Between the trimmed V and J ends, which lost 3 bases and 10 bases, there was a span of 13 bases. The CDR3 covers 13 residues. The chain's CDR3 is CASSLSPLPEQFF. The CDR3 region has the DNA TGTGCCAGCAGCTTGAGCCCCCTTCCGGAGCAGTTCTTC.

The rearrangement links TRBV18 to TRBJ2-4; TRBD1 agrees at 9 bases. V lost 3 bases to trimming and J lost 7 bases; unmatched junction nucleotides: 7. The CDR3 has 15 amino acids. Germline CDR1 and CDR2: KGHSH and LQKENI. DNA for the CDR3: TGTGCCAGCTCACCGTCCGGGACAGGGTTGAACATTCAGTACTTC. It codes for CASSPSGTGLNIQYF.

In this sample, this clone turned up a few times. The rearrangement joins TRBV7-2 to TRBJ2-7; D remains unclear. The CDR3 contains 13 residues. The germline V and J ends were trimmed by 3 bases and 3 bases, with 9 bases remaining between them. CDR1 is SGHTA and CDR2 is FQGNSA in the germline V gene. The CDR3 sequence: CASSFDSHYEQYF. The CDR3 region has the DNA TGTGCCAGCAGCTTCGACTCACACTACGAGCAGTACTTC. Using reference TRBV7-2 and TRBJ2-7 for the parts outside the CDR3, the full variable domain is GAGVSQSPSNKVTEKGKDVELRCDPISGHTALYWYRQSLGQGLEFLIYFQGNSAPDKSGLPSDRFSAERTGGSVSTLTIQRTQQEDSAVYLCASSFDSHYEQYFGPGTRLTVT.

This CDR3 reads CASSSRGGRSLYEQYF. The CDR3 nucleotides are TGTGCCAGCAGCTCCAGGGGCGGGAGGTCCCTATACGAGCAGTACTTC. This chain connects TRBV7-2 to TRBJ2-7; 8 bases match TRBD2. Per germline, CDR1 SGHTA and CDR2 FQGNSA. The length of the CDR3 is 16 residues. V gave up 4 bases and J gave up 4 bases; unmatched junction bases: 12.

This chain's CDR3 is CASSITGTSTIEQFF. CDR3 DNA: TGTGCCAGTAGTATCACCGGGACTAGTACGATTGAGCAGTTCTTC. The genes are TRBV19 and TRBJ2-1; 8 nucleotides line up with TRBD2. CDR1 LNHDA and CDR2 SQIVND come from the germline V gene (reference sequence). There are 15 residues in the CDR3. Trimming removed 3 bases from V and 9 bases from J; junction bases left unmatched: 10.

The chain recombines TRBV5-1 with TRBJ2-1; TRBD2 aligns across 7 bases. This CDR3 comprises 15 residues. Trimming cost V 3 bases and J 0 bases; bases outside gene matches: 3. Germline CDR1 and CDR2: SGHRS and YFSETQ. Written as DNA, the CDR3 is TGCGCCAGCAGCTGGGGGACTACCTCCTACAATGAGCAGTTCTTC. Protein product: CASSWGTTSYNEQFF. The full variable domain, completed using reference TRBV5-1 and TRBJ2-1, is KAGVTQTPRYLIKTRGQQVTLSCSPISGHRSVSWYQQTPGQGLQFLFEYFSETQRNKGNFPGRFSGRQFSNSRSEMNVSTLELGDSALYLCASSWGTTSYNEQFFGPGTRLTVL.

The chain is built from TRBV28 and TRBJ2-5, with 8 nucleotides matching TRBD1. CDR3 length equals 14 residues. After removal of 6 bases from V and 2 bases from J, the junction contained 5 bases not matched to a gene. The germline gives CDR1 MDHEN, CDR2 SYDVKM. This CDR3 reads CASSRQGPQETQYF. DNA for the CDR3: TGTGCCAGCAGCCGACAGGGGCCTCAAGAGACCCAGTACTTC. The full variable domain, with the rest looked up from reference TRBV28 and TRBJ2-5, is DVKVTQSSRYLVKRTGEKVFLECVQDMDHENMFWYRQDPGLGLRLIYFSYDVKMKEKGDIPEGYSVSREKKERFSLILESASTNQTSMYLCASSRQGPQETQYFGPGTRLLVL.

The chain joins TRBV7-3 to TRBJ2-2, with D tentatively TRBD1 (6 bases). The CDR3 runs 12 residues. Germline V gene data show CDR1 as SGHTA and CDR2 as FQGTGA. Trimming shortened V by 4 bases and J by 10 bases, and 10 bases separated the two germline ends. Here the CDR3 DNA reads TGTGCCAGCAGCTCGGGACACGCGGAGCTGTTTTTT. It specifies CASSSGHAELFF. The complete variable domain, with remaining parts taken from reference TRBV7-3 and TRBJ2-2, reads GAGVSQTPSNKVTEKGKYVELRCDPISGHTALYWYRQSLGQGPEFLIYFQGTGAADDSGLPNDRFFAVRPEGSVSTLKIQRTERGDSAVYLCASSSGHAELFFGEGSRLTVL.

This chain uses TRBV7-9 with TRBJ2-1, with 13 nucleotides matching TRBD2. This CDR3 is 16 amino acids long. The germline V gene encodes CDR1 SEHNR and CDR2 FQNEAQ (reference sequence). V lost 4 bases and J lost 5; bases outside the gene matches: 5. CDR3 amino acids: CASSSRTSGSHNEQFF. CDR3 coding DNA: TGTGCCAGCAGCTCACGGACTAGCGGGAGCCACAATGAGCAGTTCTTC.